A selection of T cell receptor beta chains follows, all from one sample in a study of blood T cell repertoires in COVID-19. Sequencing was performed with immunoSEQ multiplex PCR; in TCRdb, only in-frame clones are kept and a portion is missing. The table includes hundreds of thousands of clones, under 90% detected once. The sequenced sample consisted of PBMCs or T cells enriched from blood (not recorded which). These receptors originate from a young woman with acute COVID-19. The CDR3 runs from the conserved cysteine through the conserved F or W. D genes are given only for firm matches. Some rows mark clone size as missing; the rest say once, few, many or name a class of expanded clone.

cdr3_aa: CASSQDSLRSYEQYF; cdr3_nt: TGTGCCAGCAGCCAAGATTCACTACGATCCTACGAGCAGTACTTC; v_call: TRBV3-1/TRBV3-2; d_call: -; cdr3_length: 15; clone_size: once; j_call: TRBJ2-7
cdr3_aa: CASSPSPAQGVDSPLHF; cdr3_nt: TGCGCCAGCAGCCCCAGCCCCGCGCAGGGGGTAGATTCACCCCTCCACTTT; v_call: TRBV4-1; d_call: TRBD1; cdr3_length: 17; clone_size: -; j_call: TRBJ1-6
cdr3_aa: CASSQDRTLRQAKHYGYTF; cdr3_nt: TGTGCCAGCAGCCAAGATCGGACCCTAAGACAGGCCAAACACTATGGCTACACCTTC; v_call: TRBV3-1/TRBV3-2; d_call: -; cdr3_length: 19; clone_size: -; j_call: TRBJ1-2
cdr3_aa: CASSLGIGTPSYNSPLHF; cdr3_nt: TGTGCCAGCAGTTTAGGTATAGGGACTCCCTCCTATAATTCACCCCTCCACTTT; v_call: TRBV27; d_call: -; cdr3_length: 18; clone_size: -; j_call: TRBJ1-6
cdr3_aa: CASSARSWDRDSYNEQFF; cdr3_nt: TGTGCCAGCAGCGCAAGAAGTTGGGACCGGGACAGCTACAATGAGCAGTTCTTC; v_call: TRBV7-2; d_call: TRBD1; cdr3_length: 18; clone_size: once; j_call: TRBJ2-1
cdr3_aa: CASSPLGLAGSYAQYF; cdr3_nt: TGTGCCAGCAGTCCCCTTGGGCTAGCGGGTAGCTACGCGCAGTACTTC; v_call: TRBV28; d_call: TRBD2; cdr3_length: 16; clone_size: -; j_call: TRBJ2-7
cdr3_aa: CASSGSGIWRTQYF; cdr3_nt: TGTGCCAGCAGTGGATCCGGGATTTGGCGGACCCAGTACTTC; v_call: TRBV6-2/TRBV6-3; d_call: -; cdr3_length: 14; clone_size: -; j_call: TRBJ2-5
cdr3_aa: CASSARAGQGYYEQYF; cdr3_nt: TGTGCCAGTAGTGCTCGCGCGGGACAGGGGTATTACGAGCAGTACTTC; v_call: TRBV19; d_call: TRBD1; cdr3_length: 16; clone_size: -; j_call: TRBJ2-7
cdr3_aa: CASSEEGAPVWTEAFF; cdr3_nt: TGCGCCAGCAGTGAGGAGGGGGCGCCCGTTTGGACTGAAGCTTTCTTT; v_call: TRBV10-1; d_call: TRBD1; cdr3_length: 16; clone_size: -; j_call: TRBJ1-1
cdr3_aa: CASSVTSGTGPVGGTEAFF; cdr3_nt: TGTGCCAGCAGTGTAACCTCCGGGACAGGGCCGGTGGGTGGGACTGAAGCTTTCTTT; v_call: TRBV2; d_call: TRBD1; cdr3_length: 19; clone_size: -; j_call: TRBJ1-1
cdr3_aa: CASSLSDRENEQFF; cdr3_nt: TGTGCCAGCAGCTTATCGGACAGGGAAAATGAGCAGTTCTTC; v_call: TRBV13; d_call: TRBD1; cdr3_length: 14; clone_size: -; j_call: TRBJ2-1
cdr3_aa: CASSLAFQVSDYTF; cdr3_nt: TGCGCCAGCAGCTTGGCCTTTCAGGTTTCTGACTACACCTTC; v_call: TRBV5-1; d_call: -; cdr3_length: 14; clone_size: -; j_call: TRBJ1-2
cdr3_aa: CASSQEPGGALDTQYF; cdr3_nt: TGTGCCAGCAGCCAAGAACCCGGGGGGGCCTTAGATACGCAGTATTTT; v_call: TRBV3-1/TRBV3-2; d_call: TRBD2; cdr3_length: 16; clone_size: -; j_call: TRBJ2-3
cdr3_aa: CASSFPPGQGSQPQHF; cdr3_nt: TGTGCCAGCAGTTTTCCTCCGGGACAGGGAAGTCAGCCCCAGCATTTT; v_call: TRBV28; d_call: TRBD1; cdr3_length: 16; clone_size: -; j_call: TRBJ1-5
cdr3_aa: CASSYPAGGGPRTQYF; cdr3_nt: TGTGCCAGCAGTTACCCAGCAGGCGGGGGCCCGCGGACCCAGTACTTC; v_call: TRBV6-2/TRBV6-3; d_call: -; cdr3_length: 16; clone_size: -; j_call: TRBJ2-5
cdr3_aa: CASSIRQGSYNSPLHF; cdr3_nt: TGTGCCAGTAGTATCAGACAGGGCTCCTATAATTCACCCCTCCACTTT; v_call: TRBV19; d_call: TRBD1; cdr3_length: 16; clone_size: -; j_call: TRBJ1-6
cdr3_aa: CASSYSAEAFF; cdr3_nt: TGTGCCAGCAGTTACTCCGCTGAAGCTTTCTTT; v_call: TRBV6-2/TRBV6-3; d_call: -; cdr3_length: 11; clone_size: -; j_call: TRBJ1-1
cdr3_aa: CASSLVVPNEQYF; cdr3_nt: TGTGCCAGCAGTTTAGTAGTCCCAAACGAGCAGTACTTC; v_call: TRBV12-3/TRBV12-4; d_call: -; cdr3_length: 13; clone_size: once; j_call: TRBJ2-7
cdr3_aa: CASSGGGDTEAFF; cdr3_nt: TGTGCCAGCTCGGGGGGAGGGGACACTGAAGCTTTCTTT; v_call: TRBV18; d_call: -; cdr3_length: 13; clone_size: -; j_call: TRBJ1-1
cdr3_aa: CASSREEGYTF; cdr3_nt: TGTGCCAGCAGTAGGGAGGAGGGCTACACCTTC; v_call: TRBV12-3/TRBV12-4; d_call: -; cdr3_length: 11; clone_size: -; j_call: TRBJ1-2
cdr3_aa: CASSLVAGGEDQPQHF; cdr3_nt: TGTGCCAGCAGCTTAGTAGCGGGGGGCGAGGATCAGCCCCAGCATTTT; v_call: TRBV7-9; d_call: -; cdr3_length: 16; clone_size: -; j_call: TRBJ1-5
cdr3_aa: CAIRQRNTEAFF; cdr3_nt: TGTGCCATCAGGCAGCGGAACACTGAAGCTTTCTTT; v_call: TRBV10-3; d_call: -; cdr3_length: 12; clone_size: -; j_call: TRBJ1-1
cdr3_aa: CSGESTDTQYF; cdr3_nt: TGCAGTGGCGAGTCCACAGATACGCAGTATTTT; v_call: TRBV20-1; d_call: -; cdr3_length: 11; clone_size: -; j_call: TRBJ2-3
cdr3_aa: CASSSGQGLNTEAFF; cdr3_nt: TGTGCCAGCAGCTCGGGACAGGGGTTAAACACTGAAGCTTTCTTT; v_call: TRBV7-6; d_call: TRBD1; cdr3_length: 15; clone_size: -; j_call: TRBJ1-1
cdr3_aa: CASSQEPGWTEAFF; cdr3_nt: TGCGCCAGCAGCCAAGAACCGGGGTGGACTGAAGCTTTCTTT; v_call: TRBV4-3; d_call: -; cdr3_length: 14; clone_size: -; j_call: TRBJ1-1
cdr3_aa: CSESGQEEQYF; cdr3_nt: TGCAGCGAATCGGGACAGGAGGAGCAGTACTTC; v_call: TRBV29-1; d_call: TRBD1; cdr3_length: 11; clone_size: -; j_call: TRBJ2-7
cdr3_aa: CASSLSGGETQYF; cdr3_nt: TGTGCCAGCAGCTTAAGCGGGGGCGAGACCCAGTACTTC; v_call: TRBV7-3; d_call: -; cdr3_length: 13; clone_size: -; j_call: TRBJ2-5
cdr3_aa: CSVDSIGTGGNYEQYF; cdr3_nt: TGCAGCGTTGATTCGATTGGGACAGGGGGAAACTACGAGCAGTACTTC; v_call: TRBV29-1; d_call: TRBD1; cdr3_length: 16; clone_size: -; j_call: TRBJ2-7
cdr3_aa: CASSLWFGETQYF; cdr3_nt: TGTGCCAGCAGTTTATGGTTCGGGGAGACCCAGTACTTC; v_call: TRBV27; d_call: -; cdr3_length: 13; clone_size: -; j_call: TRBJ2-5
cdr3_aa: CASSPIGAGGAYGYTF; cdr3_nt: TGTGCCAGCAGCCCTATAGGGGCAGGAGGGGCTTATGGCTACACCTTC; v_call: TRBV28; d_call: -; cdr3_length: 16; clone_size: -; j_call: TRBJ1-2
cdr3_aa: CASSYEMNTEAFF; cdr3_nt: TGTGCCAGCAGTTATGAGATGAACACTGAAGCTTTCTTT; v_call: TRBV27; d_call: -; cdr3_length: 13; clone_size: -; j_call: TRBJ1-1
cdr3_aa: CARSFGTNMNTEAFF; cdr3_nt: TGTGCCAGAAGCTTCGGGACAAACATGAACACTGAAGCTTTCTTT; v_call: TRBV7-5; d_call: -; cdr3_length: 15; clone_size: -; j_call: TRBJ1-1
cdr3_aa: CASSFTGNYEQYF; cdr3_nt: TGCGCCAGCAGCTTTACAGGGAACTACGAGCAGTACTTC; v_call: TRBV5-1; d_call: -; cdr3_length: 13; clone_size: -; j_call: TRBJ2-7
cdr3_aa: CASSGQGDNEQFF; cdr3_nt: TGTGCCAGCAGTGGCCAGGGCGACAATGAGCAGTTCTTC; v_call: TRBV2; d_call: -; cdr3_length: 13; clone_size: -; j_call: TRBJ2-1
cdr3_aa: CASSQLPEYSNQPQHF; cdr3_nt: TGTGCCAGCAGCCAACTACCAGAATATAGCAATCAGCCCCAGCATTTT; v_call: TRBV7-8; d_call: -; cdr3_length: 16; clone_size: once; j_call: TRBJ1-5
cdr3_aa: CASSTGTATDTQYF; cdr3_nt: TGTGCCAGCAGTACCGGGACAGCCACAGATACGCAGTATTTT; v_call: TRBV6-2/TRBV6-3; d_call: TRBD1; cdr3_length: 14; clone_size: -; j_call: TRBJ2-3
cdr3_aa: CASRKSGSTEAFF; cdr3_nt: TGTGCCAGCCGTAAGTCAGGCTCCACTGAAGCTTTCTTT; v_call: TRBV6-5; d_call: -; cdr3_length: 13; clone_size: -; j_call: TRBJ1-1
cdr3_aa: CSVRTGGDSPLHF; cdr3_nt: TGCAGCGTAAGGACAGGGGGGGATTCACCCCTCCACTTT; v_call: TRBV29-1; d_call: TRBD1; cdr3_length: 13; clone_size: -; j_call: TRBJ1-6
cdr3_aa: CASSPRGGRSGNTIYF; cdr3_nt: TGTGCCAGCAGCCCCCGGGGGGGTCGCTCTGGAAACACCATATATTTT; v_call: TRBV7-2; d_call: -; cdr3_length: 16; clone_size: once; j_call: TRBJ1-3
cdr3_aa: CASSYRFSYEQYF; cdr3_nt: TGTGCCAGTAGTTACAGGTTCTCCTACGAGCAGTACTTC; v_call: TRBV19; d_call: -; cdr3_length: 13; clone_size: -; j_call: TRBJ2-7
cdr3_aa: CASSFGRSNYGYTF; cdr3_nt: TGTGCCAGCAGTTTTGGGAGGTCTAACTATGGCTACACCTTC; v_call: TRBV28; d_call: -; cdr3_length: 14; clone_size: -; j_call: TRBJ1-2
cdr3_aa: CASSLNRVESPLHF; cdr3_nt: TGTGCCAGCAGCTTGAACAGGGTAGAATCACCCCTCCACTTT; v_call: TRBV5-4; d_call: -; cdr3_length: 14; clone_size: once; j_call: TRBJ1-6
cdr3_aa: CASSKTDYGYTF; cdr3_nt: TGCGCCAGCAGCAAGACAGACTATGGCTACACCTTC; v_call: TRBV5-1; d_call: -; cdr3_length: 12; clone_size: -; j_call: TRBJ1-2
cdr3_aa: CASSLAQQGATGGELFF; cdr3_nt: TGCGCCAGCAGCTTGGCCCAACAGGGGGCAACCGGCGGGGAGCTGTTTTTT; v_call: TRBV5-1; d_call: TRBD1; cdr3_length: 17; clone_size: -; j_call: TRBJ2-2
cdr3_aa: CAWGEGRNQPQHF; cdr3_nt: TGTGCCTGGGGGGAGGGTAGGAATCAGCCCCAGCATTTT; v_call: TRBV30; d_call: -; cdr3_length: 13; clone_size: -; j_call: TRBJ1-5
cdr3_aa: CASSLLAGDSEQYF; cdr3_nt: TGTGCCAGCAGTCTACTAGCGGGGGACAGCGAGCAGTACTTC; v_call: TRBV7-3; d_call: TRBD2; cdr3_length: 14; clone_size: -; j_call: TRBJ2-7